Included here is one TCR beta chain sequence, with context. This clonotype was found many times. The clone's antigen remains unknown. Per-nucleotide qualities are absent, and no much larger clonotype sits a single base away. The library was generated by 5' RACE. Data came from a NextSeq 500. In the TCR library protocol, unique molecular identifiers were attached to individual cDNA molecules to correct for PCR bias and sequencing error. Sequencing covered both TCR alpha and beta chains, and within each sample the abundances of alpha and beta sequences were tightly co-correlated. In the paper's pipeline: Decombinator V4 was used to perform V gene, J gene and CDR3 annotation of TCR sequences. Expanded TCRs were defined as changing significantly between any two time points under a Poisson model with p below 0.0001. TCR abundances were normalised to the total number of TCRs sequenced per sample and were expressed as counts per million. MAIT TCRs were defined by TRAV1-2 paired with TRAJ12, TRAJ20 or TRAJ33, and iNKT TCRs by TRAV10 paired with TRAJ18. VDJdb, accessed on 1 November 2021, was searched for TCRs annotated for CMV, EBV and SARS-CoV-2, and TCRs annotated for more than one antigen were excluded. TCRdb reworked the public reads: Q25 trimming with fastp, MiXCR clone assembly, productive beta chains retained. Rows matching on CDR3 protein sequence are summarized as one entry with the most common DNA and genes. TCRdb, not the original authors, processed these V and J calls. The table for this sample lists 45,000 to 65,000 distinct CDR3 sequences; about 10% of them were counted only once. Clones ranked in the top ten supply approximately 13% of the sample.

Inclusive of the bounding cysteine and phenylalanine, the CDR3 is 14 residues long. The CDR3 DNA has 42 bases and is translated from base 1. Based on the germline V gene, the CDR1 and CDR2 sequences are MGHRA and YSYEKL. The germline ends are 10 bases apart after V is trimmed by 2 bases and J by 5 bases. These data originate in a study of early T cells in non-severe SARS-CoV-2 infection (dated by TCRdb to the early 2020s). Some background on the complete study: Bulk RNA from unsorted whole blood was used for TCR sequencing, so alpha and beta chains could not be paired.

Set within a cohort of healthcare workers in London, UK, this nested case-control study involved weekly PCR testing of nasopharyngeal swabs along with blood sampling. Healthcare workers were recruited between 23 and 31 March 2020, during the week of the UK lockdown, and were followed weekly for up to roughly 15 weeks. The paper as a whole reports these results and caveats: VDJdb matching was skewed toward anti-spike CD8 responses and likely underestimated virus-specific expansions, missing private and CD4 specificities.

Recombination linked TRBV4-1 to TRBJ2-1; TRBD1 is perhaps the D gene, given 5 matching bases. Sequenced sample: whole blood. The source is an adult who was a healthcare worker with PCR-confirmed SARS-CoV-2 infection or an uninfected control (not recorded which). The DNA sequence is TGCGCCAGCAGCCAATTTGACAGAGACAATGAGCAGTTCTTC. The resulting protein is CASSQFDRDNEQFF.